This T cell receptor (beta chain) derives from a study of T cell clonality in common variable immunodeficiency. Notes on the study in general: In common variable immunodeficiency, TCR beta chains reportedly carried fewer deletions and N-nucleotide insertions. What drives increased CVID clonality needs T cell subpopulation sequencing.

The V gene end was trimmed by 7 bases and the J gene end by 2 bases; junction bases not matched to a gene: 7. Germline lookup yields CDR1 LNHDA and CDR2 SQIVND (reference sequence). The CDR3 length is 14 residues. As for this clone: Its antigen remains unknown. The sequenced fragment ends 3 residues before the CDR3 boundary, so the rest is inferred from the germline J gene.

Control and CVID samples contributed equal amounts of genomic DNA. Clones were read by immunoSEQ multiplex PCR, and TCRdb kept only the in-frame ones, dropping some. The sample contains approximately 30,000 clones, none occurring once; approximately 7% lies in the top ten. Sequenced input: peripheral blood mononuclear cells. The TCR sequence derives from a human donor with common variable immunodeficiency. V and J are TRBV19 and TRBJ2-5; 7 bases match TRBD1. CDR3 in amino acids: CASIRQGAQETQYF. Partial CDR3 DNA: TGTGCCAGTATACGACAGGGCGCACAAGAGACC.